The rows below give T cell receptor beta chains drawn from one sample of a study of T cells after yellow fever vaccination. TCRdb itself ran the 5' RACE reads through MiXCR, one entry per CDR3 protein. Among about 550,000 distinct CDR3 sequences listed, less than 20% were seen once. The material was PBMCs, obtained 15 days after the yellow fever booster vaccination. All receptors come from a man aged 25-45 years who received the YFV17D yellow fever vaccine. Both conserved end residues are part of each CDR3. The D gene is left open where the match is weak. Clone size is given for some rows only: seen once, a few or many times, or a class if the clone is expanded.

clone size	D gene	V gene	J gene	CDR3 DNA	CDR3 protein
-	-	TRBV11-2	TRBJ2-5	TGTGCCAGCAGCTTAGACAGGGAAACCCAAGAGACCCAGTACTTC	CASSLDRETQETQYF
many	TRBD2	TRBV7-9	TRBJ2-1	TGTGCCAGCAGCTCTGGACTAGGGTGGACCAATGAGCAGTTCTTC	CASSSGLGWTNEQFF
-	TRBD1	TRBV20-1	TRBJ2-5	TGCAGTGCTCCGAAACAGGGGATAGAGACCCAGTACTTC	CSAPKQGIETQYF
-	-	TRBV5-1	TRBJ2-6	TGCGCCAGCAATGGCGACAGCCCCTCTGGGGCCAACGTCCTGACTTTC	CASNGDSPSGANVLTF
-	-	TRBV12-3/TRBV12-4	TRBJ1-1	TGTGCCAGCAGTTTAGGGGAGAGGCTCACTGAAGCTTTCTTT	CASSLGERLTEAFF
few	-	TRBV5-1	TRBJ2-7	TGCGCCAGCAGCTTGGGTTACAGTGACGAGCAGTACTTC	CASSLGYSDEQYF
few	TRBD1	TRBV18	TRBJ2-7	TGTGCCAGCTCACCTGTAATAGGGACAGGGACCAACTACGAGCAGTACTTC	CASSPVIGTGTNYEQYF
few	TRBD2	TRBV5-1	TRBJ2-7	TGCGCCAGCAGCTACCCCCCCGGGACTAGCGGATACGAGCAGTACTTC	CASSYPPGTSGYEQYF
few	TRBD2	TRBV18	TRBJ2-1	TGTGCCAGCTCACCATTCCGACTAGCGGGAGGGCCCAGTGAGCAGTTCTTC	CASSPFRLAGGPSEQFF
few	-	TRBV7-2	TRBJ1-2	TGTGCCAGCAGCCAAATGACAATTTTCTATGGCTACACCTTC	CASSQMTIFYGYTF
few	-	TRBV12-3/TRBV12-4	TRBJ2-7	TGTGCCAGCAGTCGGGACACCGCCTACGAGCAGTACTTC	CASSRDTAYEQYF
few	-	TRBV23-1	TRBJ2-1	TGCGCCAGCAGTCTCCTCTCACACCGGGACAACCCCTCCTACAATGAGCAGTTCTTC	CASSLLSHRDNPSYNEQFF
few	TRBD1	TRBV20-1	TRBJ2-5	TGCAGTGCTAACCGGGACAGGGGCCAAGAGACCCAGTACTTC	CSANRDRGQETQYF
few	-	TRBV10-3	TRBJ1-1	TGTGCCATCAGCCAACTTGATTCGGGCACTGAAGCTTTCTTT	CAISQLDSGTEAFF